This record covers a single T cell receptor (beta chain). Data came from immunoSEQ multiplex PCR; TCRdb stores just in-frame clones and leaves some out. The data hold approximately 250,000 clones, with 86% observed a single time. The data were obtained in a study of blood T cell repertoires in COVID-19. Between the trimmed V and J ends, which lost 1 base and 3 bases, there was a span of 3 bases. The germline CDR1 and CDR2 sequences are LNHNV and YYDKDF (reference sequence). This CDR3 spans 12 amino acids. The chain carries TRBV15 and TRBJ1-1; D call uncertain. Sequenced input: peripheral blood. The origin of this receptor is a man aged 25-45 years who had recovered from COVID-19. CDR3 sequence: CATSRADTEAFF. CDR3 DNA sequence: TGTGCCACCAGCAGAGCCGACACTGAAGCTTTCTTT. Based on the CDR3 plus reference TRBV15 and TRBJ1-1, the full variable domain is DAMVIQNPRYQVTQFGKPVTLSCSQTLNHNVMYWYQQKSSQAPKLLFHYYDKDFNNEADTPDNFQSRRPNTSFCFLDIRSPGLGDTAMYLCATSRADTEAFFGQGTRLTVV.